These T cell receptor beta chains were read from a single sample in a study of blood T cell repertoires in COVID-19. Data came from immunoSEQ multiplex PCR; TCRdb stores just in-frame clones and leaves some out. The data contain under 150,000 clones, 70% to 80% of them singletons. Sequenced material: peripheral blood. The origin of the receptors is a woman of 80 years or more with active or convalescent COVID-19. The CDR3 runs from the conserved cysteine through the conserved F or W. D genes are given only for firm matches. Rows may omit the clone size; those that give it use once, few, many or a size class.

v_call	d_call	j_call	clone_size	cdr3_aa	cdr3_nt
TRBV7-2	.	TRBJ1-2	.	CASSLASGQSYGYTF	TGTGCCAGCAGCTTAGCGTCGGGACAAAGCTATGGCTACACCTTC
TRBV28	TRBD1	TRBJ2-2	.	CASTITGGLNTGELFF	TGTGCCAGCACCATCACAGGGGGCCTTAACACCGGGGAGCTGTTTTTT
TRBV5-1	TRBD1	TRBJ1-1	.	CASSFTGAGMNTEAFF	TGCGCCAGCAGCTTTACAGGGGCGGGGATGAACACTGAAGCTTTCTTT
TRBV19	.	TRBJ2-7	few	CASSIEAAYEQYF	TGTGCCAGTAGTATCGAGGCAGCGTACGAGCAGTACTTC
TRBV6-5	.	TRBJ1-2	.	CASSLSWGRNYGYTF	TGTGCCAGCAGCCTTTCGTGGGGGCGGAACTATGGCTACACCTTC
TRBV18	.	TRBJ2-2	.	CASSPTGLANTGELFF	TGTGCCAGCTCACCAACCGGGTTGGCGAACACCGGGGAGCTGTTTTTT
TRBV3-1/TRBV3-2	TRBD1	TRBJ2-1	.	CASSRQTGGYYNEQFF	TGTGCCAGCAGCCGGCAAACAGGGGGCTACTACAATGAGCAGTTCTTC
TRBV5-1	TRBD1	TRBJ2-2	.	CASSPRQGRGTGELFF	TGCGCCAGCAGCCCTAGACAGGGCCGGGGAACCGGGGAGCTGTTTTTT
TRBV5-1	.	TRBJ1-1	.	CASNTGLNTEAFF	TGCGCCAGCAACACAGGGCTTAACACTGAAGCTTTCTTT
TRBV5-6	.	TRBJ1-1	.	CASSIPKTASEAFF	TGTGCCAGCAGCATACCAAAGACAGCCAGTGAAGCTTTCTTT
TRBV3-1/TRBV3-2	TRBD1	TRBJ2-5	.	CASSQDGPGGFIETQYF	TGTGCCAGCAGCCAAGATGGTCCAGGGGGCTTCATTGAGACCCAGTACTTC
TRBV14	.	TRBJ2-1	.	CASSLLTAGDNEQFF	TGTGCCAGCAGCCTTTTAACAGCCGGGGACAATGAGCAGTTCTTC
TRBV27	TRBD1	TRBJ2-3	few	CASGTPGTGTTQYF	TGTGCCAGCGGAACCCCCGGGACAGGGACTACGCAGTATTTT
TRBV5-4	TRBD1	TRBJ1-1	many	CASSFADRGTEAFF	TGTGCCAGCAGCTTTGCGGACAGGGGCACTGAAGCTTTCTTT
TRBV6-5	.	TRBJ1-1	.	CASSYLSGTEAFF	TGTGCCAGCAGTTACCTTTCGGGGACTGAAGCTTTCTTT
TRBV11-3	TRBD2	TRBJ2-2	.	CASSGTSAGELFF	TGTGCCAGCAGCGGGACTAGCGCCGGGGAGCTGTTTTTT
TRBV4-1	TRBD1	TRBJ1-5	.	CASSQDQTGGSNQPQHF	TGCGCCAGCAGCCAAGATCAAACAGGGGGTAGCAATCAGCCCCAGCATTTT
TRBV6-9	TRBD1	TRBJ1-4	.	CASSWGQMNEKLFF	TGTGCCAGCAGTTGGGGACAGATGAATGAAAAACTGTTTTTT
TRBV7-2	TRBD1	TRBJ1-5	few	CASSYGQENQPQHF	TGTGCCAGCAGTTACGGACAGGAGAATCAGCCCCAGCATTTT
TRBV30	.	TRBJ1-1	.	CAWSPEGLRNTEAFF	TGTGCCTGGAGTCCGGAGGGCCTTCGGAACACTGAAGCTTTCTTT
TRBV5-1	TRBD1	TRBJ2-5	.	CASTRGQLQETQYF	TGCGCCAGCACCAGGGGACAGCTACAAGAGACCCAGTACTTC
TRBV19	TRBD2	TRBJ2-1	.	CASRSPLTGGPSEQFF	TGTGCCAGTAGATCCCCCTTAACGGGGGGGCCCAGTGAGCAGTTCTTC
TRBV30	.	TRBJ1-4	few	CAWSVRVGEKLFF	TGTGCCTGGAGTGTACGGGTTGGGGAAAAACTGTTTTTT
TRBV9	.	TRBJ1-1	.	CASSVSSLMNTEAFF	TGTGCCAGCAGCGTTAGTAGCCTAATGAACACTGAAGCTTTCTTT
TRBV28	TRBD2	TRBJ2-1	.	CASSPAGGDYNEQFF	TGTGCCAGCAGCCCAGCGGGGGGCGACTACAATGAGCAGTTCTTC
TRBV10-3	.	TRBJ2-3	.	CAISESAVSTDTQYF	TGTGCCATCAGTGAGTCAGCTGTGAGCACAGATACGCAGTATTTT
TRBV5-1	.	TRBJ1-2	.	CASSLEANYGYTF	TGCGCCAGCAGCTTGGAAGCAAACTATGGCTACACCTTC
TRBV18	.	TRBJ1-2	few	CASSPPGVHGTSYGYTF	TGTGCCAGCTCACCACCGGGAGTTCATGGGACTAGCTATGGCTACACCTTC
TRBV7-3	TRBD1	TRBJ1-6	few	CASSRNNYRDRSYNSPLHF	TGTGCCAGCAGCCGAAATAATTACCGGGACAGGTCCTATAATTCACCCCTCCACTTT
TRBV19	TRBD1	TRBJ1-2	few	CASNRRTGPGYGYTF	TGTGCCAGTAACCGAAGGACAGGACCGGGCTATGGCTACACCTTC
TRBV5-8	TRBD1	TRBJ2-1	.	CASSLLPGTGFINEQFF	TGTGCCAGCAGCTTACTGCCGGGGACAGGGTTTATCAATGAGCAGTTCTTC
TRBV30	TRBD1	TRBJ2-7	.	CAWSVGQSYEQYF	TGTGCCTGGAGTGTGGGACAGTCCTACGAGCAGTACTTC
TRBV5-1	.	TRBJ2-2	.	CASLSGAGELFF	TGCGCCAGCCTATCGGGGGCCGGGGAGCTGTTTTTT
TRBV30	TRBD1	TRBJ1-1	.	CAWSVGQGAGNTEAFF	TGTGCCTGGAGTGTCGGACAGGGGGCCGGGAACACTGAAGCTTTCTTT
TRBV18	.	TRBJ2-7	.	CASSPGLDSEQYF	TGTGCCAGCTCCCCGGGACTCGATTCCGAGCAGTACTTC
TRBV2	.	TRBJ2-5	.	CASSLWGRETQYF	TGTGCCAGCAGTCTGTGGGGCCGAGAGACCCAGTACTTC
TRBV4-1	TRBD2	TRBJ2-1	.	CASSQFSGGPNEQFF	TGCGCCAGCAGCCAATTTAGCGGGGGACCCAATGAGCAGTTCTTC
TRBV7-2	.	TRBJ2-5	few	CASSSRGSLERGTQYF	TGTGCCAGCAGCTCAAGGGGCAGCCTCGAACGTGGAACCCAGTACTTC
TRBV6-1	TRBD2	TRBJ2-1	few	CASSEGSGGGNEQFF	TGTGCCAGCAGTGAAGGTAGCGGGGGGGGTAATGAGCAGTTCTTC
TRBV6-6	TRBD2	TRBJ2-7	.	CASSPDRGSGGMIFYEQYF	TGTGCCAGCAGTCCCGACCGTGGAAGCGGGGGGATGATTTTCTACGAGCAGTACTTC
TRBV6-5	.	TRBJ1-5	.	CASSYGGSSNQPQHF	TGTGCCAGCAGTTACGGGGGGTCTAGCAATCAGCCCCAGCATTTT
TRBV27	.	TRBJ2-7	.	CASSSKGGGIYEQYF	TGTGCCAGCAGCTCAAAGGGGGGGGGAATCTACGAGCAGTACTTC
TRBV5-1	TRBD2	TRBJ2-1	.	CASSLDGRGFNEQFF	TGCGCCAGCAGCTTGGATGGGCGGGGGTTCAATGAGCAGTTCTTC
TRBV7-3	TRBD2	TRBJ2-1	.	CASSLTSGGHNEQFF	TGTGCCAGCAGCTTAACTAGCGGGGGACACAATGAGCAGTTCTTC
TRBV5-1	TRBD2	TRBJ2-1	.	CASSPPSLAGGYNEQFF	TGCGCCAGCAGCCCCCCGTCGTTAGCGGGGGGTTACAATGAGCAGTTCTTC
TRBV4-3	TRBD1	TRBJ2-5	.	CASSPTRDRVETQYF	TGCGCCAGCAGCCCGACACGGGACAGGGTGGAGACCCAGTACTTC
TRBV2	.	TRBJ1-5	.	CASSEYRSARGNQPQHF	TGTGCCAGCAGTGAATATAGATCGGCCCGAGGGAATCAGCCCCAGCATTTT
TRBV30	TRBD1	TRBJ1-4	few	CAGDGTGNEKLFF	TGTGCTGGGGATGGGACAGGGAATGAAAAACTGTTTTTT
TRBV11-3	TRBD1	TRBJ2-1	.	CASSGQGAYNEQFF	TGTGCCAGCAGCGGACAGGGGGCCTACAATGAGCAGTTCTTC
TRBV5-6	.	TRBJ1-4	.	CASSLELRSTNEKLFF	TGTGCCAGCAGCTTGGAGTTACGGTCCACTAATGAAAAACTGTTTTTT
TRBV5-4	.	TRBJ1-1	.	CASSYGPTGNTEAFF	TGTGCCAGCAGCTACGGTCCGACAGGGAACACTGAAGCTTTCTTT
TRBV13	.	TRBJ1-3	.	CASSLQGWAGNTIYF	TGTGCCAGCAGCTTGCAGGGGTGGGCTGGAAACACCATATATTTT
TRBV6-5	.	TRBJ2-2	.	CASSKTTGYTGELFF	TGTGCCAGCAGTAAAACGACGGGATACACCGGGGAGCTGTTTTTT
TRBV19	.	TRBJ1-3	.	CASSILTAISGNTIYF	TGTGCCAGTAGTATATTGACAGCCATCTCTGGAAACACCATATATTTT
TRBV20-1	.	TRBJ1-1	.	CSASVGGRRWTEAFF	TGCAGTGCTAGTGTGGGGGGGCGAAGATGGACTGAAGCTTTCTTT
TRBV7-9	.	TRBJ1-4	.	CASTTSITNEKLFF	TGTGCCAGCACCACGTCTATAACTAATGAAAAACTGTTTTTT
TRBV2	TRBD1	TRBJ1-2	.	CASTRTGNYGYTF	TGTGCCAGCACCCGGACAGGAAACTATGGCTACACCTTC
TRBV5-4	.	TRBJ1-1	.	CASSLWRDTEAFF	TGTGCCAGCAGCTTGTGGAGGGACACTGAAGCTTTCTTT
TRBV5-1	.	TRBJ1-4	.	CASSRTQTGRNEKLFF	TGCGCCAGCAGCCGGACCCAGACAGGACGTAATGAAAAACTGTTTTTT
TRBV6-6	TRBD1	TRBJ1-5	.	CASSLDRGPNSNQPQHF	TGTGCCAGCAGTCTAGACAGGGGACCAAATAGCAATCAGCCCCAGCATTTT